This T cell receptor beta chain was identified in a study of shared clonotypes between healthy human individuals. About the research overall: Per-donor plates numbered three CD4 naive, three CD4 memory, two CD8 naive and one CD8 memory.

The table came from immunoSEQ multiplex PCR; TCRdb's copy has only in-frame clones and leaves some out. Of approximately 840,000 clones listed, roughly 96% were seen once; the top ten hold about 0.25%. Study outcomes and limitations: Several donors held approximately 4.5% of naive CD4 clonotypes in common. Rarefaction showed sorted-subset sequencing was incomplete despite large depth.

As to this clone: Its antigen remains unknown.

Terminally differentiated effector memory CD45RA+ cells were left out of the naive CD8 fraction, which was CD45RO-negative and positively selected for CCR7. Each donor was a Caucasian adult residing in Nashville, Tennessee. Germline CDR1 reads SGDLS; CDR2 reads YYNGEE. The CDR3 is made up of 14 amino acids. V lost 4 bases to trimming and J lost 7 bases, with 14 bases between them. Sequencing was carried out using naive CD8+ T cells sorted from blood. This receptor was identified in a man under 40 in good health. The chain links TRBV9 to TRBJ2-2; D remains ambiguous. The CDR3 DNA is TGTGCCAGCAGCAGCCTCGGCGTGATCGGGGAGCTGTTTTTT. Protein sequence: CASSSLGVIGELFF.